The 10 T cell receptor beta chains listed next were all sequenced from one sample in a study of blood T cells in healthy people across ages. Then a second PCR, running roughly 7 to 12 cycles, was carried out with a sample-barcoded 5' primer and a J-beta primer mix. TCRdb fed the 5' RACE reads into MiXCR, producing one record per CDR3 protein. The repertoire includes roughly 1.5 million distinct CDR3 sequences, roughly 43% of them detected once, and over 3.5% sits in the top ten. Sample: blood. All receptors derive from a woman aged 18-29 years in good health.

This clonotype was observed a handful of times. The V call is TRBV29-1, the J call TRBJ1-4; 7 bases agree with TRBD1. The germline CDR1 and CDR2 sequences are SQVTM and ANQGSEA. This CDR3 has 13 residues. After removal of 4 bases from V and 8 bases from J, the junction contained 7 bases not matched to a gene. The CDR3 region is CSVGKGAYEKLFF. As DNA, the CDR3 is TGCAGCGTTGGGAAGGGGGCCTACGAAAAACTGTTTTTT.

V usage is TRBV30 and J usage is TRBJ1-4, with no clear D. V gave up 5 bases and J gave up 8 bases, with 12 bases separating them. The CDR3 covers 12 residues. Germline values: CDR1 GTSNPN, CDR2 SVGIG (reference sequence). The CDR3 region is CAWGDLGEKLFF. CDR3 DNA sequence: TGTGCCTGGGGAGACCTGGGGGAAAAACTGTTTTTT.

This clonotype has just a few counts. The chain joins TRBV9 to TRBJ2-3; D might be TRBD1 or TRBD2, each matching 6 bases. Germline CDR1 reads SGDLS; CDR2 reads YYNGEE. The V end lost 3 bases, the J end lost 2 bases, and 13 bases lay between the germline ends. This CDR3 has 15 amino acids. This chain's CDR3 is CASSDDGGNTDTQYF. The DNA of the CDR3 is TGTGCCAGCAGCGACGACGGGGGCAACACAGATACGCAGTATTTT. Using reference TRBV9 and TRBJ2-3 for the parts outside the CDR3, the full variable domain is DSGVTQTPKHLITATGQRVTLRCSPRSGDLSVYWYQQSLDQGLQFLIQYYNGEERAKGNILERFSAQQFPDLHSELNLSSLELGDSALYFCASSDDGGNTDTQYFGPGTRLTVL.

This clonotype occurred a few times. The chain is built from TRBV6-1 and TRBJ2-4, with 13 bases that match TRBD2. V lost 10 bases, J lost 3 bases, and 6 bases stayed unmatched. This CDR3 is built from 15 residues. Germline CDR1 MNHNS, CDR2 SASEGT. CDR3 region: CATKGTSGNKNIQYF. In DNA, the CDR3 is TGTGCCACCAAAGGGACTAGCGGGAACAAAAACATTCAGTACTTC.

The table lists this clonotype with a few counts. The V gene is TRBV20-1, the J gene TRBJ2-1; D not certain. Trimming cost V 0 bases and J 6 bases, with 12 bases left between them. The CDR3 is 14 residues long. Germline V gene lookup returns CDR1 DFQATT and CDR2 SNEGSKA (reference sequence). CDR3 in DNA: TGCAGTGCTAGAGATTACTCAACGAGCAATGAGCAGTTCTTC. Encoded protein: CSARDYSTSNEQFF.

The chain is built from TRBV7-3 and TRBJ2-6, with D perhaps TRBD1 (5 bases). V was pared by 1 base and J by 0 bases, with 13 bases between. The CDR3 has 18 residues. CDR1 and CDR2 (germline): SGHTA, FQGTGA. The CDR3 loop is CASSLIQGRSSGANVLTF. DNA for the CDR3: TGTGCCAGCAGCTTAATCCAGGGCAGAAGCTCTGGGGCCAACGTCCTGACTTTC. Full variable domain (rest looked up from reference TRBV7-3 and TRBJ2-6): GAGVSQTPSNKVTEKGKYVELRCDPISGHTALYWYRQSLGQGPEFLIYFQGTGAADDSGLPNDRFFAVRPEGSVSTLKIQRTERGDSAVYLCASSLIQGRSSGANVLTFGAGSRLTVL.

This clonotype occurred many times. The J gene is TRBJ1-2, the V gene TRBV12-3 or TRBV12-4, with D possibly TRBD1 on 6 matching bases. Trimming took 6 bases from V and 4 from J, leaving 9 bases between them. This CDR3 comprises 12 residues. CDR3 region: CASSKQGYGYTF. As DNA, the CDR3 is TGTGCCAGCAGCAAACAGGGCTATGGCTACACCTTC.

The chain couples TRBV20-1 to TRBJ2-3, with 7 bases that match TRBD2. V trimming: 1 base; J trimming: 2 bases; junction bases outside the gene matches: 3. Per germline, CDR1 DFQATT and CDR2 SNEGSKA (reference sequence). The CDR3 covers 14 residues. The CDR3 DNA reads TGCAGTGCTAGAGTGCTAGCGGTCACAGATACGCAGTATTTT. Protein sequence: CSARVLAVTDTQYF.

This clonotype has a count of ten or more. The chain employs TRBV6-5 and TRBJ1-2, with 7 bases fitting TRBD1. V lost 2 bases to trimming and J lost 4 bases; unmatched junction nucleotides: 1. Germline V gene sequence: CDR1 MNHEY, CDR2 SVGAGI. The length of the CDR3 is 13 residues. CDR3 loop: CASSYRQGYGYTF. The CDR3 DNA follows: TGTGCCAGCAGTTACCGACAGGGCTATGGCTACACCTTC.

The gene calls are TRBV28 and TRBJ1-1; 10 positions agree with TRBD1. Trimming took 10 bases from V and 3 from J; bases not matched to a gene: 11. The CDR3 consists of 15 residues. Germline values: CDR1 MDHEN, CDR2 SYDVKM. The CDR3 DNA reads as TGTGCCACCCTAAGGGGGACAGGGGAGTACACTGAAGCTTTCTTT. Its protein is CATLRGTGEYTEAFF.